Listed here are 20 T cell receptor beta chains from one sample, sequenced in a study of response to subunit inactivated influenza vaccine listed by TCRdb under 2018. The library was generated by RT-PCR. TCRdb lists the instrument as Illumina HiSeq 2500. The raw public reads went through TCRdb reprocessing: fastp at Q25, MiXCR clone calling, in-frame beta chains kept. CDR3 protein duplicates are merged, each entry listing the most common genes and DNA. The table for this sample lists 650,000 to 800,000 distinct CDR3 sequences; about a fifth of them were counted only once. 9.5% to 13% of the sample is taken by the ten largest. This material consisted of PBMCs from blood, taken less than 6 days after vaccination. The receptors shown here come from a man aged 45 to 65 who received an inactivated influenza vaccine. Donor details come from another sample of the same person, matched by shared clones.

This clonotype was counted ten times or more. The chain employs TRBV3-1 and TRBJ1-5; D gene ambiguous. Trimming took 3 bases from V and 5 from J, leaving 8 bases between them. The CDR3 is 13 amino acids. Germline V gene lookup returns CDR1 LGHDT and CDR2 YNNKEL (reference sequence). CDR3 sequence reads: CASSQWIDQPQHF. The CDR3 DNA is TGTGCCAGCAGCCAGTGGATCGATCAGCCCCAGCATTTT. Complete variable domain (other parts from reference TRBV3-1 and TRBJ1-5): DTAVSQTPKYLVTQMGNDKSIKCEQNLGHDTMYWYKQDSKKFLKIMFSYNNKELIINETVPNRFSPKSPDKAHLNLHINSLELGDSAVYFCASSQWIDQPQHFGDGTRLSIL.

The CDR3: CASSAGTPYEQYF. The CDR3 DNA follows: TGTGCCAGCAGTGCCGGGACCCCCTACGAGCAGTACTTC. This chain connects TRBV2 to TRBJ2-7, with D possibly being TRBD1 or TRBD2 (5 bases each). This CDR3 has 13 residues. Trimming took off 4 bases at V and 2 bases at J, with 9 bases between the two ends. The germline V gene encodes CDR1 SNHLY and CDR2 FYNNEI.

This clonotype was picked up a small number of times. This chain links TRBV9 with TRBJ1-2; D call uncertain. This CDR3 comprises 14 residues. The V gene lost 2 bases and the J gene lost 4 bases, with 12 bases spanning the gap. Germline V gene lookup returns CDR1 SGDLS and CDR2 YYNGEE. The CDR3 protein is CASSVSDRGYGYTF. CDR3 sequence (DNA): TGTGCCAGCAGCGTTTCCGACCGGGGCTATGGCTACACCTTC.

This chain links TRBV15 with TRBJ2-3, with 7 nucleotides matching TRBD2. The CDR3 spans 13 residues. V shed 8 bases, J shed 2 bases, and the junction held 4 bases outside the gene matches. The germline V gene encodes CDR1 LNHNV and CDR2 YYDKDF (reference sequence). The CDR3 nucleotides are TGTGCCACCTCTAGCGGATTCACAGATACGCAGTATTTT. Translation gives CATSSGFTDTQYF. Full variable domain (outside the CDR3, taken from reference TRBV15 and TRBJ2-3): DAMVIQNPRYQVTQFGKPVTLSCSQTLNHNVMYWYQQKSSQAPKLLFHYYDKDFNNEADTPDNFQSRRPNTSFCFLDIRSPGLGDTAMYLCATSSGFTDTQYFGPGTRLTVL.

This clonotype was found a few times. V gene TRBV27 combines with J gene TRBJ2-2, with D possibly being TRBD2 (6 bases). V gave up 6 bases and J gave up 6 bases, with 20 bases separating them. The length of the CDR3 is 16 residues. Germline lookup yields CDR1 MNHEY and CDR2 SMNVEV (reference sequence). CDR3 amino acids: CASSKRTNLGSGELFF. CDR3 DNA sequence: TGTGCCAGCAGCAAACGGACTAACCTCGGGTCCGGGGAGCTGTTTTTT.

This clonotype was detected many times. The DNA of the CDR3 is TGCGCCAGCAGCTTGGGACTAGCGGGGTCCGTTGAGACCCAGTACTTC. Its protein product is CASSLGLAGSVETQYF. This sequence joins TRBV5-1 and TRBJ2-5, with 11 nucleotides matching TRBD2. Germline loops: CDR1 SGHRS, CDR2 YFSETQ. V gave up 0 bases and J gave up 5 bases; unmatched junction bases: 6. The CDR3 spans 16 residues.

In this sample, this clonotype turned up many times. The CDR3 loop is CASSFDWSSYEQYF. CDR3 sequence (DNA): TGTGCCAGCAGTTTCGACTGGAGCTCCTACGAGCAGTACTTC. This chain uses TRBV6-5 with TRBJ2-7, with unresolved D. V was cut by 4 bases and J by 0 bases, with 10 bases left in between. The CDR3 has 14 amino acids. The germline V gene encodes CDR1 MNHEY and CDR2 SVGAGI.

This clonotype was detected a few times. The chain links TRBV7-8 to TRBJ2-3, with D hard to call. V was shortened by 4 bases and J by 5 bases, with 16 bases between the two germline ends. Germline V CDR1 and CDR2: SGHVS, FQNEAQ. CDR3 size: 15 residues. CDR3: CASSSLSPPGDTQYF. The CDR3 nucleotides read TGTGCCAGCAGCTCCCTATCACCCCCGGGAGATACGCAGTATTTT.

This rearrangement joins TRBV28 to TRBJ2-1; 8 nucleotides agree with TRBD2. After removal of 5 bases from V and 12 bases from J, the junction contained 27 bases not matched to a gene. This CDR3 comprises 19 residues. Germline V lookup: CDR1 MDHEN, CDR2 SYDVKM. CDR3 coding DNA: TGTGCCAGCAGTGGCAGGGATGCCCTAGCGGAGGGCCCTCGGGGGGGGCAGTTCTTC. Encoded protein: CASSGRDALAEGPRGGQFF.

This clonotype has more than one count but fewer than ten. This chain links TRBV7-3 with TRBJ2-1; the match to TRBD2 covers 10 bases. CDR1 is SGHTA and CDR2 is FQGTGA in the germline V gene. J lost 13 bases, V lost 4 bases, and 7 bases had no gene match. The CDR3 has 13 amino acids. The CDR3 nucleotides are TGTGCCAGCAGCTCCTCTAGCGGGAGTACCCAGTTCTTC. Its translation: CASSSSSGSTQFF.

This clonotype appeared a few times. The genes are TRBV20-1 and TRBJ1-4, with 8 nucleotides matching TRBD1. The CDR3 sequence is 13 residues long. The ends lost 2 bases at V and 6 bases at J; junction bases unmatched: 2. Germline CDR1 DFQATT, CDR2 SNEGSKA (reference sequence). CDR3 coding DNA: TGCAGTGCTAGACAGGGGGCGGATGAAAAACTGTTTTTT. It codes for CSARQGADEKLFF.

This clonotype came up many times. This CDR3 is CSVEGQYYGYTF. In DNA, the CDR3 is TGCAGCGTTGAAGGGCAGTACTATGGCTACACCTTC. The rearrangement uses TRBV29-1 and TRBJ1-2; D remains unclear. The V end lost 1 base, the J end lost 3 bases, and 6 bases lay between the germline ends. CDR3 length: 12 residues. CDR1 is SQVTM and CDR2 is ANQGSEA in the germline V gene.

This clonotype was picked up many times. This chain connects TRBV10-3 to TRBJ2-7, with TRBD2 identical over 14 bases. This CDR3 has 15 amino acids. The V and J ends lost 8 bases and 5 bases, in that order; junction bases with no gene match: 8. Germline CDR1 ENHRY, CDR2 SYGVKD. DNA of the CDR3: TGTGCCATCGGGACGGGACTAGCGGGAGTAGACGAGCAGTACTTC. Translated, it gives CAIGTGLAGVDEQYF.

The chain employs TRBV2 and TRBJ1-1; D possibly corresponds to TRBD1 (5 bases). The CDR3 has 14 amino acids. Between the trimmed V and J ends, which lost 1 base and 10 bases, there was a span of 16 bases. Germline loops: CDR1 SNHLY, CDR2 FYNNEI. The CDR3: CASSEDAIQETAFF. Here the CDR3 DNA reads TGTGCCAGCAGTGAAGATGCGATACAGGAGACAGCTTTCTTT.

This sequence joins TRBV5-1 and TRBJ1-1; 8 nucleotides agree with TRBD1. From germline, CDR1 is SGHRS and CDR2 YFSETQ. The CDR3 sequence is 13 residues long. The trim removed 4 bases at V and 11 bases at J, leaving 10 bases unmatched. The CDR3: CASSTGQGGEAFF. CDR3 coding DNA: TGCGCCAGCAGCACAGGACAGGGTGGGGAGGCTTTCTTT.

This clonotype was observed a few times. This CDR3 reads CASSEFSGGGETQYF. Written as DNA, the CDR3 is TGTGCCAGCAGTGAATTCTCGGGGGGAGGAGAGACCCAGTACTTC. The chain joins TRBV25-1 to TRBJ2-5; 7 bases line up with TRBD2. After removal of 1 base from V and 4 bases from J, the junction contained 6 bases not matched to a gene. Germline lookup yields CDR1 MGHDK and CDR2 SYGVNS. This CDR3 comprises 15 residues.

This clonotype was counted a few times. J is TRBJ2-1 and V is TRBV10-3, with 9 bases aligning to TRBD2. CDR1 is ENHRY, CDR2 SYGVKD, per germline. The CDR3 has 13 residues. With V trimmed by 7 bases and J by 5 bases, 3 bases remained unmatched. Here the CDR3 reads CAINVAGDNEQFF. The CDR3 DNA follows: TGTGCCATCAATGTAGCGGGAGACAATGAGCAGTTCTTC.

The CDR3 is CASSLGPLAGNEQFF. The CDR3 DNA is TGTGCCAGCAGTTTAGGCCCGCTAGCGGGCAATGAGCAGTTCTTC. V is TRBV12-3 or TRBV12-4 and J is TRBJ2-1; 8 nucleotides align to TRBD2. V dropped 1 base and J dropped 6; count of bases not matched to a gene: 5. The CDR3 has 15 residues.

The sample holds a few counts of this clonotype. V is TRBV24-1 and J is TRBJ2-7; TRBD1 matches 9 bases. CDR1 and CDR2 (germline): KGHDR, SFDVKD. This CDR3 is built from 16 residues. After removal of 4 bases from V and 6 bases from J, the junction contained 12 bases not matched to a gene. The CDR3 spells CATSDFSRTGVFEQYF. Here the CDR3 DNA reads TGTGCCACCAGTGACTTCTCCCGGACAGGGGTCTTCGAGCAGTACTTC.

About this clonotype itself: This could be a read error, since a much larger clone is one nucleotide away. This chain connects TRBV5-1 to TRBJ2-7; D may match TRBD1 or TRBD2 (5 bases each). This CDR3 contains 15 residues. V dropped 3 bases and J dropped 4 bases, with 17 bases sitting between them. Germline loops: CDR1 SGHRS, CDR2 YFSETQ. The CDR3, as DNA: TGCGCCAGCAGCTCATCTAGCTGGGGCGATTACGAGCAGTACTTC. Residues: CASSSSSWGDYEQYF.